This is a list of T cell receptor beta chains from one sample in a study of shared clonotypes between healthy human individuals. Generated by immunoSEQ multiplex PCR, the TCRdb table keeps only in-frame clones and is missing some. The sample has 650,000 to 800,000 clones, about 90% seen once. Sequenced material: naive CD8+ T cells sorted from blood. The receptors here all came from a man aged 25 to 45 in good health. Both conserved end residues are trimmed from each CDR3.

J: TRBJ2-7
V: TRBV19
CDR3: ASGDLPGLAGVGEQY

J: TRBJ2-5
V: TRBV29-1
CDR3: SVEVTGRETQY

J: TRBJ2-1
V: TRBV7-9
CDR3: ASSLSGNEQF

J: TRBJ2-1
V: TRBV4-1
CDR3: ASSQTLGEQF

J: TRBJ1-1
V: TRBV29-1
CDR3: SVEDPGTHYTEAF

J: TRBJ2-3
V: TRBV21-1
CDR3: ASSARTGSRTDTQY

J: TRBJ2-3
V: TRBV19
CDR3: ATRPPSWGTDTQY

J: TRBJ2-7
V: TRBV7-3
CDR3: ASSLSGGGTYEQY

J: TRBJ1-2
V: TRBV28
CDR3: ASSSVYGYT

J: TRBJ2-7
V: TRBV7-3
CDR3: ASSLTLSYEQY

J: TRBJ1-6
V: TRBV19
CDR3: ASKTMGSPLH

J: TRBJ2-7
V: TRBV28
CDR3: ASSFLSYEQY

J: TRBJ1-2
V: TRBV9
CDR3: ASTTEGPGGYT

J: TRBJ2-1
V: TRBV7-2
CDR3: ASSLGGSSGAYNEQF

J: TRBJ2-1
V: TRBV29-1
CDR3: SAGTTSNEQF

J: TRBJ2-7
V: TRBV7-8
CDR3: ASSLATFYEQY

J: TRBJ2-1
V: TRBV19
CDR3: ASTRAGGFNEQF

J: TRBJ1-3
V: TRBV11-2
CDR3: ASSLRHRGFSGNTIY

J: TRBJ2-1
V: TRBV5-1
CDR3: ASNSGLAGYNEQF

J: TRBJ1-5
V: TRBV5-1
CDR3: ASSLGTGSEQPQH

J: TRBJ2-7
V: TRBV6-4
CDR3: ASSVGLAGEPPCEQY

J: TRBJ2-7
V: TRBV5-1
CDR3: ASSFGDGLNEQY

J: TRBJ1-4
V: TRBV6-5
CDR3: ASSFENEKLF

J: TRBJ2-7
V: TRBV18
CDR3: ASSSTGGMDEQY

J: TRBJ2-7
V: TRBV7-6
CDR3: ASSFDSPQGAYEQY

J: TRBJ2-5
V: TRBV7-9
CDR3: ASSLLSSGTGQETQY

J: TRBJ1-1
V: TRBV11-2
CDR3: ASSLVSNTEAF

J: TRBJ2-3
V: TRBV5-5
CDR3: ASSLDGTRSDTQY

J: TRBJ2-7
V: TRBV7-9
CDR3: ASSSGTDPSYEQY

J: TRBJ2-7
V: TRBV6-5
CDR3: ASSYRDRGGDEQY

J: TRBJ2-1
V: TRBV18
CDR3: ASSDTSGTYNEQF

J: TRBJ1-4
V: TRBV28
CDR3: ASSMGVNEKLF

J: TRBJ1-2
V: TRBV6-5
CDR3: ASSPAPSDGYT

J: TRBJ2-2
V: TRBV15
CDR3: ATSRDNQYTGELF

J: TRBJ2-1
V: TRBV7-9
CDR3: ASSPGTSGSNEQF

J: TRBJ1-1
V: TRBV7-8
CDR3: ASSPTVEEGTEAF

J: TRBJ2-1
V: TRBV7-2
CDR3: ASSSLAGGSDEQF

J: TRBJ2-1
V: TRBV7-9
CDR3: ASSLAGVTDSISYNEQF

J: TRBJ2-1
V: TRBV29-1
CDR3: SVETGTDYEQF

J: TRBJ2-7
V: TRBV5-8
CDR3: ASSVAGGAYEQY

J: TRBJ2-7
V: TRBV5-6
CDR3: ASRFGSGAYEQY

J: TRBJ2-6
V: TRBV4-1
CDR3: ASSQQRGSGANVLT

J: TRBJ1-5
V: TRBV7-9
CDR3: ASSRATGNQPQH

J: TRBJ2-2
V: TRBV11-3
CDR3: ASSVTGQGNTNHTGELF

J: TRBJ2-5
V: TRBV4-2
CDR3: ASSQEEGPLQETQY

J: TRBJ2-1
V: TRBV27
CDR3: ASRTGTLVNEQF

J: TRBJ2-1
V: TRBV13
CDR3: ASSPESGTPPLGEQF

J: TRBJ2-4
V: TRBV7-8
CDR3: ASSLVLGQGIDIQY

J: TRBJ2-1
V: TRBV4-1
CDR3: ASSHPGLGDLYNEQF

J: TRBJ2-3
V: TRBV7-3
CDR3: ASSITGGKADTQY

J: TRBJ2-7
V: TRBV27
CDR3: ASTAGSSYEQY

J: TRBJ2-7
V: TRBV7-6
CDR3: ASSLFSGATYEQY

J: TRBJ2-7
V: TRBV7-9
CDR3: ASSPDYHEQY

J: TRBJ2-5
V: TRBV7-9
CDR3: ASSKGLAGEGETQY

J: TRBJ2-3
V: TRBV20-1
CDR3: SAPLGAQY